Following are 4 T cell receptor beta chains from one sample sequenced in a study of blood T cell repertoires in COVID-19. The data were produced by immunoSEQ multiplex PCR, yet TCRdb's version contains in-frame clones alone and is incomplete. The data contain about 400,000 clones, nearly 90% of them seen just once; the ten biggest clones take up approximately 2.1%. The sequenced sample was PBMCs or T cells enriched from blood (not recorded which). The receptors derive from a woman aged 40 to 50 with acute COVID-19.

The chain uses TRBV7-2 and TRBJ1-2; D is unclear. V dropped 5 bases and J dropped 0 bases, with 7 bases sitting between them. Per germline, CDR1 SGHTA and CDR2 FQGNSA. The CDR3 is 13 amino acids. CDR3 DNA: TGTGCCAGCAGCACGGGAGCTAACTATGGCTACACCTTC. Translation gives CASSTGANYGYTF.

This clone appeared a few times. Its ends do not fully match the called genes, so a read error is possible. This CDR3 reads CASSPRTGLGNSIYF. The DNA for the CDR3 is TGTGCCAGCAGCCCAAGGACAGGGCTAGGAAACTCCATATATTTT. This chain joins TRBV9 and TRBJ1-3; 8 bases align to TRBD1. The CDR3 is made up of 15 amino acids. Germline V gene lookup returns CDR1 SGDLS and CDR2 YYNGEE. The variable domain in full, with the rest retrieved from reference TRBV9 and TRBJ1-3, is DSGVTQTPKHLITATGQRVTLRCSPRSGDLSVYWYQQSLDQGLQFLIQYYNGEERAKGNILERFSAQQFPDLHSELNLSSLELGDSALYFCASSPRTGLGNSIYFGEGSWLTVV.

The sample holds one count of this clone. This chain connects TRBV5-6 to TRBJ1-2; 11 nucleotides agree with TRBD1. This CDR3 has 14 amino acids. V lost 5 bases to trimming and J lost 2 bases; unmatched junction nucleotides: 2. Per the germline V gene, CDR1 is SGHDT and CDR2 is YYEEEE. The CDR3 bases are TGTGCCAGCAGTGGGACAGGGGGGAACTATGGCTACACCTTC. Translating it yields CASSGTGGNYGYTF.

This clone has just one count. CDR3 amino acids: CASSYSTAGPGELFF. The CDR3 DNA follows: TGTGCCAGCAGTTACTCGACGGCAGGGCCCGGGGAGCTGTTTTTT. The chain combines TRBV6-5 with TRBJ2-2, with D possibly being TRBD1 (5 bases). Germline V gene lookup returns CDR1 MNHEY and CDR2 SVGAGI. V was shortened by 0 bases and J by 6 bases, with 11 bases between the two germline ends. This CDR3 is 15 amino acids long.